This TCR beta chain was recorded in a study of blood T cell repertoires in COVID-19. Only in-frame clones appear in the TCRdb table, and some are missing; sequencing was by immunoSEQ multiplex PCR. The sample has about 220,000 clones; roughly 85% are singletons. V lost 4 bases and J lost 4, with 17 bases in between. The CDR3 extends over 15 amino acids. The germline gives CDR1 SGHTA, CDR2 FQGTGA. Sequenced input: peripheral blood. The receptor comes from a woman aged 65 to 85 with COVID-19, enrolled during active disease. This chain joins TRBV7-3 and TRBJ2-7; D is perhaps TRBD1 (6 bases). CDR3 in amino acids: CASSSNPGTPYEQYF. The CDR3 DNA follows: TGTGCCAGCAGCTCTAACCCCGGGACACCATACGAGCAGTACTTC.